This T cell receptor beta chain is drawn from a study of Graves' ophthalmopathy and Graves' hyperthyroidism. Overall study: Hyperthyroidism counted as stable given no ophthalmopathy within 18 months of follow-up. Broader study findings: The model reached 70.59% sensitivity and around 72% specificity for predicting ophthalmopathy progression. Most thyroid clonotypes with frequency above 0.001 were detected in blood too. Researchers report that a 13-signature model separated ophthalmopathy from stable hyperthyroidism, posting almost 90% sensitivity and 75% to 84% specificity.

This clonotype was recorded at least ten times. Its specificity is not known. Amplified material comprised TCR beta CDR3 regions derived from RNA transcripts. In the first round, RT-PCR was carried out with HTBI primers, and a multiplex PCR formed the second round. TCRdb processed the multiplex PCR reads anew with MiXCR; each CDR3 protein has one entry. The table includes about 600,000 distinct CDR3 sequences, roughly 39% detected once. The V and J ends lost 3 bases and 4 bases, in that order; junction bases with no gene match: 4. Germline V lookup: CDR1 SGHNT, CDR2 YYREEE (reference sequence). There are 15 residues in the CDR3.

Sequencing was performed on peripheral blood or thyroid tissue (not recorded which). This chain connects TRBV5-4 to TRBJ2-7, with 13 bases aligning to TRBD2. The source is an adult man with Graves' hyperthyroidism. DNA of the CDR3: TGTGCCAGCAGCTCGGGACTAGCGGGATTGTACGAGCAGTACTTC. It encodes CASSSGLAGLYEQYF.